The 20 T cell receptor beta chains below come from one sample, sequenced in a study of T cell changes during pregnancy in multiple sclerosis. Profiling relied on immunoSEQ multiplex PCR, and the TCRdb table lists in-frame clones only, not all of them. The sample holds some 30,000 clones; 87% are singletons and the top ten take around 8.2%. The source was CD8+ T cells from peripheral blood mononuclear cells, collected before pregnancy. These receptors all come from a female donor with multiple sclerosis, enrolled in a pregnancy study.

J is TRBJ2-7 and V is TRBV5-6, with 8 bases that match TRBD1. V lost 6 bases to trimming and J lost 7 bases; unmatched junction nucleotides: 12. The CDR3 extends over 14 amino acids. Germline V gives CDR1 SGHDT, CDR2 YYEEEE. The CDR3 nucleotides are TGTGCCAGCACCTCGGACAGGGATCTACGTGAGCAGTACTTC. As protein: CASTSDRDLREQYF.

The CDR3 coding sequence is TGTGCCAGCAGCTTAATTGGGGGCGGGTCACCCCTCCACTTT. Translated, it gives CASSLIGGGSPLHF. The chain links TRBV7-3 to TRBJ1-6; D possibly corresponds to TRBD1 (6 bases). The germline V gene encodes CDR1 SGHTA and CDR2 FQGTGA. The CDR3 length is 14 residues. Trimming shortened V by 1 base and J by 10 bases, and 11 bases separated the two germline ends.

V and J are TRBV5-5 and TRBJ1-2; tentative D call: TRBD1 (5 bases). From germline, CDR1 is SGHKS and CDR2 YYEKEE (reference sequence). V was clipped by 4 bases and J by 5 bases, with 15 bases between them. The CDR3 runs 14 residues. CDR3 sequence reads: CASSGPTEVYGYTF. The CDR3 nucleotides read TGTGCCAGCAGCGGCCCGACAGAAGTTTATGGCTACACCTTC. Using reference TRBV5-5 and TRBJ1-2 for the parts outside the CDR3, the full variable domain is DAGVTQSPTHLIKTRGQQVTLRCSPISGHKSVSWYQQVLGQGPQFIFQYYEKEERGRGNFPDRFSARQFPNYSSELNVNALLLGDSALYLCASSGPTEVYGYTFGSGTRLTVV.

This clone was picked up many times. The chain uses TRBV28 and TRBJ2-7; D is possibly TRBD2 (5 bases). This CDR3 has 15 residues. V was shortened by 2 bases and J by 3 bases, with 14 bases between the two germline ends. Germline loops: CDR1 MDHEN, CDR2 SYDVKM. Here the CDR3 reads CASSLKVYGSYEQYF. For the CDR3, the DNA is TGTGCCAGCAGTTTAAAGGTTTATGGGAGCTACGAGCAGTACTTC.

V is TRBV28 and J is TRBJ1-2; D perhaps matches TRBD1 (5 bases). V was clipped by 1 base and J by 0 bases, with 12 bases between them. The CDR3 length is 16 residues. CDR1 MDHEN and CDR2 SYDVKM come from the germline V gene. CDR3 protein: CASSLSQDSPNYGYTF. The CDR3, as DNA: TGTGCCAGCAGTTTATCCCAAGACAGTCCTAACTATGGCTACACCTTC.

The chain combines TRBV4-2 with TRBJ2-7, with TRBD2 as a possible D gene (5 bases). Per germline, CDR1 LGHNA and CDR2 YNFKEQ. The CDR3 has 15 amino acids. Trimming took off 0 bases at V and 3 bases at J, with 12 bases between the two ends. The DNA for the CDR3 is TGTGCCAGCAGCCAAGATTTCGAGCGGTACTACGAGCAGTACTTC. As protein: CASSQDFERYYEQYF.

In this sample, this clone turned up once. This chain links TRBV7-9 with TRBJ2-3; maybe TRBD2 (7 bases). This CDR3 spans 15 amino acids. V gave up 3 bases and J gave up 2 bases, with 12 bases separating them. The germline gives CDR1 SEHNR, CDR2 FQNEAQ (reference sequence). The CDR3 DNA follows: TGTGCCAGCAGCTTTCGGCGGGGGCCCACAGATACGCAGTATTTT. Its translation is CASSFRRGPTDTQYF. Full variable domain (remainder filled in from reference TRBV7-9 and TRBJ2-3): DTGVSQNPRHKITKRGQNVTFRCDPISEHNRLYWYRQTLGQGPEFLTYFQNEAQLEKSRLLSDRFSAERPKGSFSTLEIQRTEQGDSAMYLCASSFRRGPTDTQYFGPGTRLTVL.

V and J are TRBV19 and TRBJ1-5; 10 nucleotides match TRBD1. Germline V CDR1 and CDR2: LNHDA, SQIVND (reference sequence). This CDR3 spans 13 amino acids. V shed 10 bases and J 8 bases; nucleotides not matched to a gene: 8. The CDR3 DNA follows: TGTGCCACCCGACAGGGGGCAAGGGAGCCCCAGCATTTT. Protein: CATRQGAREPQHF.

The rearrangement uses TRBV5-6 and TRBJ2-4; possible D gene TRBD1, 6 bases. Germline V gene lookup returns CDR1 SGHDT and CDR2 YYEEEE. V lost 0 bases and J lost 4, with 14 bases in between. There are 16 residues in the CDR3. CDR3 region: CASSLEGVDRKNIQYF. The CDR3 coding sequence is TGTGCCAGCAGCTTGGAAGGAGTGGACAGAAAAAACATTCAGTACTTC. The full variable domain, completed using reference TRBV5-6 and TRBJ2-4, is DAGVTQSPTHLIKTRGQQVTLRCSPKSGHDTVSWYQQALGQGPQFIFQYYEEEERQRGNFPDRFSGHQFPNYSSELNVNALLLGDSALYLCASSLEGVDRKNIQYFGAGTRLSVL.

There are a few counts of this clone. V is TRBV5-5 and J is TRBJ1-1; tentatively, D is TRBD1 (5 bases). Germline assignment: CDR1 SGHKS and CDR2 YYEKEE (reference sequence). Trimming stripped 3 bases from V and 4 bases from J, with 13 bases between. The CDR3 is 14 residues long. CDR3 DNA: TGTGCCAGCAGCTGGGGCCAGATTGGCACTGAAGCTTTCTTT. Encoded protein: CASSWGQIGTEAFF.

This clone was found once. The rearrangement uses TRBV2 and TRBJ2-7, with 8 bases that match TRBD2. V was pared by 6 bases and J by 3 bases, with 10 bases of the junction left unmatched. The CDR3 totals 15 residues. Germline assignment: CDR1 SNHLY and CDR2 FYNNEI. CDR3 sequence: CASRDGGVGYYEQYF. In DNA, the CDR3 is TGTGCCAGCAGGGACGGGGGGGTCGGCTACTACGAGCAGTACTTC. Together with reference TRBV2 and TRBJ2-7, the CDR3 gives the full variable domain: EPEVTQTPSHQVTQMGQEVILRCVPISNHLYFYWYRQILGQKVEFLVSFYNNEISEKSEIFDDQFSVERPDGSNFTLKIRSTKLEDSAMYFCASRDGGVGYYEQYFGPGTRLTVT.

This clone showed up just a few times. This chain links TRBV9 with TRBJ1-2, with 9 bases aligning to TRBD1. The germline CDR1 and CDR2 sequences are SGDLS and YYNGEE. The CDR3 length is 14 residues. The V segment lost 1 base and the J segment 8 bases; nucleotides outside the gene matches: 6. For the CDR3, the DNA is TGTGCCAGCAGCGTATCCGGGACAGGGAACGGCTACACCTTC. Translating it yields CASSVSGTGNGYTF.

This sequence joins TRBV5-1 and TRBJ1-1, with 9 positions matching TRBD1. The germline V gene encodes CDR1 SGHRS and CDR2 YFSETQ. The trim removed 4 bases at V and 8 bases at J, leaving 9 bases unmatched. CDR3 size: 14 residues. CDR3 sequence (DNA): TGCGCCAGCAGCAACGGACAGGGGCGGACAGAAGCTTTCTTT. The encoded protein is CASSNGQGRTEAFF.

This clone has only a few counts. This chain joins TRBV7-3 and TRBJ1-1; D not resolved. Between the trimmed V and J ends, which lost 1 base and 2 bases, there was a span of 5 bases. The germline CDR1 and CDR2 sequences are SGHTA and FQGTGA. This CDR3 has 13 residues. CDR3 amino acids: CASSLNTNTEAFF. The CDR3 nucleotides are TGTGCCAGCAGCTTAAACACCAACACTGAAGCTTTCTTT.

This sequence joins TRBV29-1 and TRBJ1-1; D is possibly TRBD1 (6 bases). Trimming pared 6 bases from V and 4 bases from J, leaving 15 bases between. Germline CDR1 and CDR2: SQVTM and ANQGSEA. The CDR3 has 13 residues. Here the CDR3 DNA reads TGCAGCGTCAATTACAGGGTGAGCACTGAAGCTTTCTTT. This codes for CSVNYRVSTEAFF.

Here the CDR3 reads CASSEGQKLATNEKLFF. The CDR3 nucleotides read TGTGCCAGCAGCGAGGGACAGAAACTTGCAACTAATGAAAAACTGTTTTTT. The V call is TRBV21-1, the J call TRBJ1-4; TRBD1 is the table's D call, not checked against the DNA. TRBV21-1 is classified as a pseudogene. CDR3 length equals 17 residues.

About this clone: At one boundary the junction diverges from the germline segment, which might be a read error. V usage is TRBV27 and J usage is TRBJ2-7; the D gene is possibly TRBD2 (6 bases). CDR3 length equals 15 residues. CDR1 is MNHEY and CDR2 is SMNVEV in the germline V gene (reference sequence). The CDR3 DNA sequence: TGTGCCAGCAATGAAAGACTAGGCCCCTCCGACGAGCAGTACTTC. It is translated as CASNERLGPSDEQYF.

The J gene is TRBJ2-5, the V gene TRBV19; no reliable D call. Matching the DNA end better, TRBJ2-7 makes the J call doubtful. The germline V gene encodes CDR1 LNHDA and CDR2 SQIVND (reference sequence). The CDR3 is 11 amino acids. The CDR3, as DNA: TGTGCCAGTAGTAACTCCTACGAGCAGTACTTC. Residues: CASSNSYEQYF.

CDR3 nucleotide sequence: TGTGCCAGCAGCTTAGGCGCAGGGATGGGAGAGACCCAGTACTTC. Encoded protein: CASSLGAGMGETQYF. V gene TRBV7-8 combines with J gene TRBJ2-5; D possibly corresponds to TRBD1 (5 bases). Per the germline V gene, CDR1 is SGHVS and CDR2 is FQNEAQ. This CDR3 is 15 amino acids long. Trimming pared 1 base from V and 4 bases from J, leaving 13 bases between.

The chain combines TRBV4-3 with TRBJ2-7, with 9 bases aligning to TRBD2. The CDR3 is 16 amino acids. Germline trimming cut 0 bases from V and 4 bases from J; bases unmatched to any gene: 7. Looked up from germline, CDR1 is LGHNA and CDR2 is YSLEER. The CDR3 coding sequence is TGCGCCAGCAGCCAAGATCTGACTAGCGGACCTTACGAGCAGTACTTC. The encoded protein is CASSQDLTSGPYEQYF.